The sequence of this TCR beta chain was determined in a study of blood T cell repertoires in COVID-19. About the research overall: Sample material is recorded as cDNA or gDNA derived from T cells, B-cell-depleted T cells, or PBMCs.

CDR1 is LNHDA and CDR2 is SQIVND in the germline V gene (reference sequence). CDR3 length: 16 amino acids. The J segment lost 5 bases and the V segment lost 1 base, leaving 8 bases of the junction unmatched. Sequencing was performed with immunoSEQ multiplex PCR; in TCRdb, only in-frame clones are kept and a portion is missing. This repertoire shows hundreds of thousands of clones, 86% found once; its top ten account for roughly 1.4%. The chain couples TRBV19 to TRBJ2-5, with TRBD1 matching 9 bases. The sample comprised peripheral blood. This sequence originates from a young woman with active or convalescent COVID-19. CDR3 sequence (DNA): TGTGCCAGTAGTATAGTTCCGACAGGGGGTAAGGAGACCCAGTACTTC. Protein product: CASSIVPTGGKETQYF.